The 23 T cell receptor beta chains presented below share a single source sample, sequenced in a study of T cells in Graves' hyperthyroidism and ophthalmopathy. Amplification targeted TCR beta CDR3 regions from RNA transcripts. A first-round RT-PCR of the TCR CDR3 used the HTBI primer set. TCRdb processed the multiplex PCR reads anew with MiXCR; each CDR3 protein has one entry. The data contain about 92,000 distinct CDR3 sequences, 51% of them singletons. Sequenced input: blood. These receptors came from a woman aged 40 to 55 with Graves' hyperthyroidism.

With regard to this clonotype: The junction does not match germline at one end; this may be a read error. The chain carries TRBV7-3 and TRBJ2-7, with TRBD1 as a possible D gene (5 bases). Germline V gives CDR1 SGHTA, CDR2 FQGTGA. The CDR3 is 16 residues long. CDR3 protein: CASSRPQGLSPYQQYF. As DNA, the CDR3 is TGTGCCAGCAGCCGACCCCAGGGCTTAAGCCCCTACCAGCAGTACTTC.

This clonotype was detected ten times or more. This chain uses TRBV6-6 with TRBJ2-6; maybe TRBD2 (5 bases). The CDR3 totals 16 residues. The V and J ends lost 2 bases and 0 bases respectively, with 8 bases between them. Looked up from germline, CDR1 is MNHNY and CDR2 is SVGAGI (reference sequence). The CDR3 DNA follows: TGTGCCAGCAGTTACGGACTTCTCTCTGGGGCCAACGTCCTGACTTTC. Encoded protein: CASSYGLLSGANVLTF.

Many counts were recorded for this clonotype. J is TRBJ1-4 and V is TRBV2; 12 nucleotides align to TRBD1. J lost 0 bases, V lost 5 bases, and 10 bases had no gene match. This CDR3 region has 19 residues. In germline, CDR1 is SNHLY, CDR2 FYNNEI. CDR3: CASSFSGTGGPATNEKLFF. CDR3 in DNA: TGTGCCAGCAGTTTCTCCGGGACAGGGGGCCCGGCAACTAATGAAAAACTGTTTTTT. The full variable domain, rest sourced from reference TRBV2 and TRBJ1-4, is EPEVTQTPSHQVTQMGQEVILRCVPISNHLYFYWYRQILGQKVEFLVSFYNNEISEKSEIFDDQFSVERPDGSNFTLKIRSTKLEDSAMYFCASSFSGTGGPATNEKLFFGSGTQLSVL.

This clonotype is a singleton in its sample. The chain couples TRBV15 to TRBJ2-5; 12 bases line up with TRBD2. The CDR3 totals 16 residues. Germline V gene data show CDR1 as LNHNV and CDR2 as YYDKDF (reference sequence). V lost 5 bases to trimming and J lost 5 bases; unmatched junction nucleotides: 9. The DNA of the CDR3 is TGTGCCACCAGCCCGCCGACTAGCGGGAGACGGGAGACCCAGTACTTC. Protein product: CATSPPTSGRRETQYF.

CDR3 in DNA: TGTGCCAACAGACACCCCTACGAGCAGTACTTC. Translated: CANRHPYEQYF. The rearrangement links TRBV13 to TRBJ2-7, with D unclear. Deletions cut 10 bases from V and 2 bases from J, with 9 bases between. The CDR3 is 11 residues long. In germline, CDR1 is PRHDT, CDR2 FYEKMQ (reference sequence).

About this clonotype: The CDR3 does not end in the conserved phenylalanine or tryptophan, so this is likely a read error. The chain couples TRBV2 to TRBJ1-5, with D perhaps TRBD1 (5 bases). V was trimmed by 6 bases and J by 1 base, leaving 16 bases between them. The germline V gene encodes CDR1 SNHLY and CDR2 FYNNEI. CDR3 size: 16 residues. The CDR3: CASRLRGGGSNQPQHS. The CDR3 DNA follows: TGTGCCAGCAGGCTTAGGGGCGGCGGGAGCAATCAGCCCCAGCATTCT.

The V and J genes are TRBV7-8 and TRBJ1-2, with 7 bases matching TRBD1. Germline CDR1 reads SGHVS; CDR2 reads FQNEAQ. This CDR3 is 13 amino acids long. With V trimmed by 6 bases and J by 6 bases, 7 bases remained unmatched. The CDR3 DNA reads as TGTGCCAGCAGTCCCGGGACAGCTGATGGCTACACCTTC. Its protein product is CASSPGTADGYTF.

Notes on this clonotype: One end of the junction does not line up with germline, which may come from a read error. The chain recombines TRBV15 with TRBJ2-7; perhaps TRBD1 as D (7 bases). Germline lookup yields CDR1 LNHNV and CDR2 YYDKDF (reference sequence). The CDR3 sequence is 14 residues long. The CDR3 bases are TGTGCCACCAGTGGAGGGGGCCACTCCTACGAGCAGTGCTTC. Its translation is CATSGGGHSYEQCF. Filled out from reference TRBV15 and TRBJ2-7, the complete variable domain reads DAMVIQNPRYQVTQFGKPVTLSCSQTLNHNVMYWYQQKSSQAPKLLFHYYDKDFNNEADTPDNFQSRRPNTSFCFLDIRSPGLGDTAMYLCATSGGGHSYEQCFGPGTRLTVT.

As to this clonotype: A clone one base away is much larger, so this may be a read error. This chain joins TRBV20-1 and TRBJ2-5; the D call may be TRBD1 or TRBD2 (5 bases each). The germline V gene encodes CDR1 DFQATT and CDR2 SNEGSKA (reference sequence). The CDR3 is 14 residues long. As DNA, the CDR3 is TGCAGTGCAAGAGGAACGGGGACGAGGGAGACCCAGTACTTC. Its protein product is CSARGTGTRETQYF.

This clonotype was detected many times. V is TRBV5-6 and J is TRBJ1-2, with TRBD1 identical over 9 bases. CDR1 and CDR2 from the germline V gene are SGHDT and YYEEEE. This CDR3 has 14 residues. V trimming: 1 base; J trimming: 8 bases; junction bases outside the gene matches: 6. The CDR3 is CASSLSGQGYGYTF. CDR3 nucleotide sequence: TGTGCCAGCAGCTTGTCGGGACAGGGTTACGGCTACACCTTC.

Many counts were recorded for this clonotype. The chain couples TRBV5-1 to TRBJ2-3, with no clear D. Trimming shortened V by 4 bases and J by 2 bases, and 14 bases separated the two germline ends. Germline-derived CDR1 and CDR2 are SGHRS and YFSETQ. This CDR3 has 15 amino acids. CDR3 residues: CASSLAPGATDTQYF. CDR3 sequence (DNA): TGCGCCAGCAGCCTGGCACCCGGAGCCACAGATACGCAGTATTTT.

This clonotype showed up many times. The chain carries TRBV29-1 and TRBJ2-2; D not certain. This CDR3 spans 12 amino acids. V lost 1 base, J lost 4 bases, and 4 bases lay in between. Germline values: CDR1 SQVTM, CDR2 ANQGSEA. DNA for the CDR3: TGCAGCGTTGAAGTTGTCACCGGGGAGCTGTTTTTT. Amino acids: CSVEVVTGELFF.

The chain uses TRBV4-3 and TRBJ2-5; TRBD1 agrees at 7 bases. This CDR3 is built from 13 residues. Germline values: CDR1 LGHNA, CDR2 YSLEER. After removal of 4 bases from V and 2 bases from J, the junction contained 1 base not matched to a gene. The CDR3 DNA is TGCGCCAGCAGCCGGGACAGACAAGAGACCCAGTACTTC. It codes for CASSRDRQETQYF.

V usage is TRBV10-3 and J usage is TRBJ1-2, with 8 bases that match TRBD1. The CDR3 length is 14 residues. Germline V gene lookup returns CDR1 ENHRY and CDR2 SYGVKD. V was clipped by 4 bases and J by 5 bases; unmatched bases: 6. This CDR3 reads CAISVGTGRYGYTF. For the CDR3, the DNA is TGTGCCATCAGTGTGGGGACAGGACGTTATGGCTACACCTTC.

This clonotype was found many times. CDR3 region: CSARAGQGGKNSPLHF. For the CDR3, the DNA is TGCAGTGCTAGAGCCGGACAGGGTGGGAAGAATTCACCCCTCCACTTT. The V gene is TRBV20-1, the J gene TRBJ1-6; 8 bases are a match to TRBD1. The CDR3 runs 16 residues. The V gene end was trimmed by 1 base and the J gene end by 7 bases; junction bases not matched to a gene: 9. Germline CDR1 DFQATT, CDR2 SNEGSKA (reference sequence).

With respect to this clonotype: The CDR3 does not end in the conserved phenylalanine or tryptophan, so this is likely a read error. The DNA is left out, because the CDR3 cannot be placed on it with certainty; the CDR3 is given as TCRdb lists it. The V and J genes are TRBV29-1 and TRBJ2-2; the listed D gene, TRBD2, was not tested against the DNA. CDR1 and CDR2 (germline): SQVTM, ANQGSEA. The CDR3 is made up of 14 amino acids, end residues included. CDR3 region: CSVDGTGNTGELLA.

This clonotype was seen many times. The rearrangement uses TRBV6-1 and TRBJ1-5; TRBD1 might be the D (5 bases). The CDR3 totals 13 residues. Germline loops: CDR1 MNHNS, CDR2 SASEGT. Trimming left V 8 bases short and J 0 bases short, with 8 bases between. The CDR3: CASETVSNQPQHF. CDR3 in DNA: TGTGCCAGCGAGACAGTTAGCAATCAGCCCCAGCATTTT.

This clonotype was observed once. The chain links TRBV29-1 to TRBJ1-2; perhaps TRBD1 as D (6 bases). The CDR3 runs 13 residues. The germline V gene has CDR1 SQVTM and CDR2 ANQGSEA. V was shortened by 5 bases and J by 8 bases, with 18 bases between the two germline ends. For the CDR3, the DNA is TGCAGCGTTATCTATCCGGGGGCTTTAGGCTACACCTTC. This encodes CSVIYPGALGYTF.

The J gene is TRBJ1-5, the V gene TRBV15; D is unclear. CDR3 length equals 17 residues. Trimming left V 5 bases short and J 9 bases short, with 26 bases between. CDR1 is LNHNV and CDR2 is YYDKDF in the germline V gene (reference sequence). The CDR3 protein is CATSPTKSETIRGPQHF. The CDR3 region has the DNA TGTGCCACCAGCCCCACGAAGTCGGAGACAATTCGGGGGCCCCAGCATTTT.

For this clonotype: One end of the junction does not line up with germline, which may come from a read error. The V and J genes are TRBV5-1 and TRBJ2-2, with D possibly being TRBD2 (5 bases). Germline V gene data show CDR1 as SGHRS and CDR2 as YFSETQ. The CDR3 totals 14 residues. CDR3 sequence (DNA): TGCGCCAGCAGCGTGGCAGTGAGGACCGGGGAGCTGTTCTTT. Translating it yields CASSVAVRTGELFF. The full variable domain, in which reference TRBV5-1 and TRBJ2-2 provide the parts outside the CDR3, is KAGVTQTPRYLIKTRGQQVTLSCSPISGHRSVSWYQQTPGQGLQFLFEYFSETQRNKGNFPGRFSGRQFSNSRSEMNVSTLELGDSALYLCASSVAVRTGELFFGEGSRLTVL.

V is TRBV20-1 and J is TRBJ2-5; 12 nucleotides align to TRBD2. The CDR3 totals 14 residues. The junction had 5 bases not matched to a gene; V was cut back by 4 bases and J by 5 bases. From germline, CDR1 is DFQATT and CDR2 SNEGSKA (reference sequence). The CDR3 loop reads CSAMTSGRMETQYF. The CDR3, as DNA: TGCAGTGCTATGACTAGCGGGAGAATGGAGACCCAGTACTTC.

This sequence joins TRBV2 and TRBJ1-6; 7 bases agree with TRBD1. With 8 bases clipped from V and 7 bases from J, the junction kept 5 bases outside the gene matches. Germline V gene lookup returns CDR1 SNHLY and CDR2 FYNNEI. There are 13 residues in the CDR3. The CDR3 DNA sequence: TGTGCCAGCCTAGGACAGGTCAATTCACCCCTCCACTTT. Translation gives CASLGQVNSPLHF.

This clonotype occurred a few times. V gene TRBV6-6 combines with J gene TRBJ2-2; no firm D call. Germline-derived CDR1 and CDR2 are MNHNY and SVGAGI (reference sequence). V gave up 4 bases and J gave up 6 bases, with 6 bases separating them. This CDR3 region has 12 residues. CDR3 nucleotides: TGTGCCAGCAGTTCGCGTGCCGGGGAGCTGTTTTTT. Translated: CASSSRAGELFF.